This T cell receptor (beta chain) came from a study of blood T cell repertoires in COVID-19 (dated by TCRdb to about 2020). As for the study more broadly: The collaborator samples originated in the United States, Italy and Spain and spanned the acute and convalescent phases of COVID-19. The material from the prospective study consisted of cDNA or gDNA derived from T cells, B-cell-depleted T cells, or PBMCs. Subjects who had been exposed to COVID-19, were actively infected with it, or had recovered from it provided the deeply sampled blood TCRbeta repertoires that made up the dataset. The repertoires were made available in a free public database intended to serve as a resource for research on the immune response to SARS-CoV-2. The samples were drawn from two sources: the first 160 participants of the ongoing ImmuneRACE study, and some 1,300 subjects contributed by 6 global collaborators. Nearly every sample came with metadata listing a de-identified subject ID, COVID-19 status, age in years and sex. Where HLA class I and class II types were available, the types were taken from metadata supplied by the sample provider, not from assay-based typing.

TCRbeta CDR3 regions were amplified from genomic DNA by means of the immunoSEQ Assay, a bias-controlled multiplex PCR. The original methods were these. Nucleated cell counts per sample were estimated from amplification of reference gene primers within the assay. To quantify the absolute abundance of each unique TCRbeta CDR3 rearrangement, sequence reads were collapsed and filtered. For each sample, productive Simpson clonality was calculated as the square root of Simpson's diversity index across productive rearrangements. What TCRdb holds here is the immuneACCESS table cut down to in-frame rearrangements. Part of the clones is not present; checked against another copy, under half of the missing clones reflect an unresolved V gene, and the others are unexplained. That table supplies the V and J calls and clone size; D and trimming were determined from the DNA. The sample data list more than 100,000 clones, and 65% to 90% of these were observed just once. The ten largest clones represent approximately 11% of the sample.

Collaborating institutions collected whole blood in K2EDTA tubes following their own protocols. Collaborator samples were shipped for TCRbeta analysis as frozen whole blood, isolated PBMCs, or DNA extracted from either sample type. Comments on this clone: Its target antigen remains unknown. The input lacks base qualities; no much larger clone sits a single base away.

Paper-wide results and their limitations: The amount of clinical and demographic metadata varied by source and participant and was provided uncurated.

Sequences SGHRS (CDR1) and YFSETQ (CDR2) are obtained from the germline V gene. The germline V end is reduced by 2 bases and the J end by 1 base; junction bases left unmatched: 4. From its cysteine to its phenylalanine, the CDR3 spans 15 amino acids. Left in the record is the CDR3 DNA by itself, 45 bases read in frame from the first base. The chain links TRBV5-1 with TRBJ1-1; 8 nucleotides in the junction match TRBD1. This TCR came from an elderly man with acute or convalescent COVID-19. The sample comprised peripheral blood. Here the CDR3 is given as CASSFQGATNTEAFF. The sequenced DNA is TGCGCCAGCAGCTTCCAGGGGGCGACGAACACTGAAGCTTTCTTT. Supplemented by the reference TRBV5-1 and TRBJ1-1 proteins around the CDR3, the complete variable domain is KAGVTQTPRYLIKTRGQQVTLSCSPISGHRSVSWYQQTPGQGLQFLFEYFSETQRNKGNFPGRFSGRQFSNSRSEMNVSTLELGDSALYLCASSFQGATNTEAFFGQGTRLTVV.